This T cell receptor (beta chain) was recorded in a study of T cell repertoires in cytomegalovirus infection. Study information: Based on public TCR beta signatures, there were indications of CMV infection and of a matching HLA type.

Ten or more counts support this clonotype. Deletions cut 1 base from V and 0 bases from J, with 8 bases between. The CDR3 runs to 15 residues. CDR1 and CDR2 from the germline V gene are SEHNR and FQNEAQ (reference sequence). A single record per CDR3 protein comes from TCRdb applying MiXCR to the reads. The sample contains under 850,000 distinct CDR3 sequences, roughly 35% of which appear only once. The J gene is TRBJ2-3, the V gene TRBV7-9; D gene unclear. The sample taken for sequencing was PBMCs. The clonotype comes from a human donor in good health (CMV status not recorded). Some clones in this sample may be carry-over from other donors' samples. The CDR3 DNA reads as TGTGCCAGCAGCTTAGTCGGGCAGAGCACAGATACGCAGTATTTT. This translates into CASSLVGQSTDTQYF.